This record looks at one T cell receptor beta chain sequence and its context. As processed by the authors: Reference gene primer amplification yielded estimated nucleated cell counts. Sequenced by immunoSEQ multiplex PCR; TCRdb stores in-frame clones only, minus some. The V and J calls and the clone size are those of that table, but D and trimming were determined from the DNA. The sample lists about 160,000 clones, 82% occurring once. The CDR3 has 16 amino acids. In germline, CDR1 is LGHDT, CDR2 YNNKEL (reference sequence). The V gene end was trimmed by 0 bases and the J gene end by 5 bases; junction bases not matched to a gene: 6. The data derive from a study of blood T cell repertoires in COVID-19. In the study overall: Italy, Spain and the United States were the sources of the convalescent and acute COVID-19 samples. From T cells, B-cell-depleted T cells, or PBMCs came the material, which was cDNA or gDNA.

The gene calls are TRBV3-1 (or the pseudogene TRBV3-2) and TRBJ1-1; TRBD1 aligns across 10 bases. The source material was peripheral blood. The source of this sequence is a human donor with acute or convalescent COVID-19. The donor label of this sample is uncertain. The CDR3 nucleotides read TGTGCCAGCAGCCAAGATCGGACAGGGGGAAGAACTGAAGCTTTCTTT. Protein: CASSQDRTGGRTEAFF.